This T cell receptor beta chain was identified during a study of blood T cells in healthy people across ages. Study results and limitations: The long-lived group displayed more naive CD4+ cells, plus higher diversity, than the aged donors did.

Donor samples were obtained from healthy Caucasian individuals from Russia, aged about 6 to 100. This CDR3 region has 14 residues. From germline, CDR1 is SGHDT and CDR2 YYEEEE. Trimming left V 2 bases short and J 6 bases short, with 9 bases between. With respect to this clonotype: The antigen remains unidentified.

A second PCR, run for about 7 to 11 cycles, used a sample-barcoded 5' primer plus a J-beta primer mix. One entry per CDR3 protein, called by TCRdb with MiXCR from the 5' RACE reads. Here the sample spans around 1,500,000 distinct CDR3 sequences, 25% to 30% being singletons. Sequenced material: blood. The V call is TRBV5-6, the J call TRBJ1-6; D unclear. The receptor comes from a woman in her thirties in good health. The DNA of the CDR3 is TGTGCCAGCAGCTTCAGGCAGACTAATTCACCCCTCCACTTT. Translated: CASSFRQTNSPLHF.